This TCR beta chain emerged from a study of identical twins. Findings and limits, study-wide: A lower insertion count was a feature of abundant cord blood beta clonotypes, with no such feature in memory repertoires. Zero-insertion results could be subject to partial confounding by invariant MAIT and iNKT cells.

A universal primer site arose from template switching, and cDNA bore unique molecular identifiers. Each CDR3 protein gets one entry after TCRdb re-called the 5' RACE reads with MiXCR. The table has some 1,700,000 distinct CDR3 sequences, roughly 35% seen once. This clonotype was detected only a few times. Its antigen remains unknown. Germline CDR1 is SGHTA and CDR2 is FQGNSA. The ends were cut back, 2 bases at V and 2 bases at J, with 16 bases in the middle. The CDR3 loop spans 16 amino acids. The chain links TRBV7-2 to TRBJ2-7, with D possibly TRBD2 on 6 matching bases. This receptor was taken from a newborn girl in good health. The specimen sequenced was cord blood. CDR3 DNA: TGTGCCAGCAGCTTATCGGGAGCCATTCTCACCTACGAGCAGTACTTC. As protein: CASSLSGAILTYEQYF. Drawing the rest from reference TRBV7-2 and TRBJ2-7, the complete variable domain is GAGVSQSPSNKVTEKGKDVELRCDPISGHTALYWYRQSLGQGLEFLIYFQGNSAPDKSGLPSDRFSAERTGGSVSTLTIQRTQQEDSAVYLCASSLSGAILTYEQYFGPGTRLTVT.